This is a list of T cell receptor beta chains from one sample in a study of immune characterization of retroperitoneal liposarcoma. TCRdb redid the calling of the PCR reads with MiXCR, one entry per CDR3 protein. Among just under 2,500 distinct CDR3 sequences listed, 49% were seen once. Sequenced input: tumor tissue. These receptors all come from a female donor with retroperitoneal liposarcoma. The CDR3 runs from the conserved cysteine through the conserved F or W. Fields, in order: clone size, D gene, V gene, J gene, CDR3 DNA, CDR3 protein. D genes are given only for firm matches. Rows give clone size only sometimes, using once, few, many, or a class for an expanded clone.

clone_size: NA; d_call: TRBD2; v_call: TRBV7-8; j_call: TRBJ2-1; cdr3_nt: TGTGCCAGCAGCCCCCGGCGGCTAGCGGATGCCAATGAGCAGTTCTTC; cdr3_aa: CASSPRRLADANEQFF
clone_size: few; d_call: TRBD1; v_call: TRBV7-8; j_call: TRBJ2-1; cdr3_nt: TGTGCCAGCAGCTCCCTCGCCGACAGGGCCTACGAGCAGTTCTTC; cdr3_aa: CASSSLADRAYEQFF
clone_size: few; d_call: NA; v_call: TRBV7-8; j_call: TRBJ2-3; cdr3_nt: TGTGCCAGCAGCGGCGTCGCAGGGCTTATAACAGATACGCAGTATTTT; cdr3_aa: CASSGVAGLITDTQYF
clone_size: NA; d_call: NA; v_call: TRBV6-4; j_call: TRBJ2-1; cdr3_nt: TGTGCCAGCAGTCCTAGCGTTTCCTACAATGAGCAGTTCTTC; cdr3_aa: CASSPSVSYNEQFF
clone_size: NA; d_call: TRBD2; v_call: TRBV11-2; j_call: TRBJ2-5; cdr3_nt: TGTGCCAGCAGCCCCGGGCGGACTAGCGGGAGGGAGACCCAGTACTTC; cdr3_aa: CASSPGRTSGRETQYF
clone_size: medium-sized; d_call: NA; v_call: TRBV6-1; j_call: TRBJ2-5; cdr3_nt: TGTGCCAGCAGTCAACCGGGGTACCCTGTGACCCAGTACTTC; cdr3_aa: CASSQPGYPVTQYF
clone_size: NA; d_call: NA; v_call: TRBV11-3; j_call: TRBJ2-5; cdr3_nt: TGTGCCAGCAGCTCCCCCGGCTGGGGAGAGACCCAGTACTTC; cdr3_aa: CASSSPGWGETQYF
clone_size: few; d_call: TRBD2; v_call: TRBV11-2; j_call: TRBJ2-1; cdr3_nt: TGTGCCAGCAGCCCATTGCTAGCGGGATTAGGCAATGAGCAGTTCTTC; cdr3_aa: CASSPLLAGLGNEQFF
clone_size: few; d_call: TRBD2; v_call: TRBV7-2; j_call: TRBJ2-5; cdr3_nt: TGTGCCAGCAGCCCGACCCTGGGACTAGAGCAGTACTTC; cdr3_aa: CASSPTLGLEQYF
clone_size: NA; d_call: NA; v_call: TRBV12-3/TRBV12-4; j_call: TRBJ2-3; cdr3_nt: TGTGCCAGCAGTATTAGTCCTAGCACAGATACGCAGTATTTT; cdr3_aa: CASSISPSTDTQYF